The next 25 T cell receptor beta chains were all read from a single sample in a study of cytomegalovirus exposure and HLA in healthy donors. The PCR had 60 Vbeta and 13 Jbeta primers. Generated by immunoSEQ multiplex PCR, the TCRdb table keeps only in-frame clones and is missing some. In the table there are roughly 130,000 clones, roughly 74% of which are singletons. Sequenced material: PBMCs. These receptors all stem from a man aged 35 to 55 in good health and CMV-seropositive.

Written as DNA, the CDR3 is TGTGCCAGCAGCTTGGGCGTCGTGAGGGGCTACACCTTC. Encoded protein: CASSLGVVRGYTF. The gene calls are TRBV5-6 and TRBJ1-2, with D unclear. The ends were cut back, 0 bases at V and 8 bases at J, with 11 bases in the middle. The CDR3 runs 13 residues. The germline gives CDR1 SGHDT, CDR2 YYEEEE.

The genes are TRBV6-4 and TRBJ1-6; 7 bases line up with TRBD1. CDR3 length equals 16 residues. Germline trimming cut 10 bases from V and 13 bases from J; bases unmatched to any gene: 22. Germline assignment: CDR1 MRHNA and CDR2 SNTAGT. The CDR3 DNA reads as TGTGCCATCACCCGGGACAGATTATTCTGGTTCTACCCCCTCCACTTT. Its protein product is CAITRDRLFWFYPLHF.

V gene TRBV9 combines with J gene TRBJ2-6, with TRBD1 matching over 8 bases. V lost 3 bases and J lost 0; bases outside the gene matches: 5. CDR3 size: 17 residues. CDR1 and CDR2 from the germline V gene are SGDLS and YYNGEE. Written as DNA, the CDR3 is TGTGCCAGCAGCGAGGACAGGGCACCCTCTGGGGCCAACGTCCTGACTTTC. It encodes CASSEDRAPSGANVLTF.

This chain uses TRBV30 with TRBJ2-7; tentative D call: TRBD1 (6 bases). Deletions cut 3 bases from V and 2 bases from J, with 17 bases between. The CDR3 is made up of 15 amino acids. The germline V gene has CDR1 GTSNPN and CDR2 SVGIG (reference sequence). CDR3 nucleotide sequence: TGTGCCTGGAGAGAACCAGGGGCAGGGACCTACGAGCAGTACTTC. The encoded protein is CAWREPGAGTYEQYF.

This clone occurred once. The chain couples TRBV4-1 to TRBJ1-6; maybe TRBD1 (6 bases). Germline V gives CDR1 MGHRA, CDR2 YSYEKL. Trimming took off 1 base at V and 7 bases at J, with 11 bases between the two ends. The CDR3 sequence is 15 residues long. This CDR3 is CASSQVLGANSPLHF. CDR3 DNA: TGCGCCAGCAGCCAAGTCTTGGGGGCCAATTCACCCCTCCACTTT.

The V and J genes are TRBV29-1 and TRBJ2-7; D gene ambiguous. The germline V and J ends were trimmed by 4 bases and 6 bases, with 7 bases remaining between them. The CDR3 consists of 10 residues. CDR1 and CDR2 from the germline V gene are SQVTM and ANQGSEA. The CDR3 DNA is TGCAGCGTTGGCGTTGGCGAGCAGTACTTC. The encoded protein is CSVGVGEQYF.

The chain uses TRBV11-2 and TRBJ1-1; D unclear. The CDR3 is 15 amino acids. The V end lost 1 base, the J end lost 2 bases, and 11 bases lay between the germline ends. Germline V lookup: CDR1 SGHAT, CDR2 FQNNGV. The CDR3 sequence is CASSLGSGPNTEAFF. The CDR3 DNA reads as TGTGCCAGCAGCTTAGGTTCAGGTCCCAACACTGAAGCTTTCTTT.

The chain uses TRBV11-2 and TRBJ1-2; perhaps TRBD1 as D (6 bases). Trimming took off 4 bases at V and 7 bases at J, with 25 bases between the two ends. Germline CDR1 is SGHAT and CDR2 is FQNNGV. The CDR3 sequence is 17 residues long. This CDR3 reads CASSSIRSRGPQGGYTF. The CDR3 DNA reads TGTGCCAGCAGCTCAATCCGGTCCAGGGGACCCCAGGGTGGCTACACCTTC.

The chain couples TRBV7-2 to TRBJ2-2; tentatively, D is TRBD1 (5 bases). Trimming stripped 5 bases from V and 5 bases from J, with 9 bases between. Germline V CDR1 and CDR2: SGHTA, FQGNSA. CDR3 size: 13 residues. The CDR3 loop is CASSVGATGELFF. CDR3 sequence (DNA): TGTGCCAGCAGCGTTGGGGCGACCGGGGAGCTGTTTTTT.

The V call is TRBV6-1, the J call TRBJ1-5; tentative D call: TRBD1 (5 bases). From germline, CDR1 is MNHNS and CDR2 SASEGT. This CDR3 has 14 residues. V was trimmed by 6 bases and J by 7 bases, leaving 16 bases between them. CDR3 sequence (DNA): TGTGCCAGCAGCCGAGGACATTCCAGCCAGCCCCAGCATTTT. The encoded protein is CASSRGHSSQPQHF.

This clone occurred a few times. The V and J genes are TRBV9 and TRBJ2-1, with 8 bases fitting TRBD2. From germline, CDR1 is SGDLS and CDR2 YYNGEE. The CDR3 consists of 14 residues. With V trimmed by 0 bases and J by 10 bases, 6 bases remained unmatched. The DNA for the CDR3 is TGTGCCAGCAGCGTAGACGGGAGGGCCTGGGAGCAGTTCTTC. It is translated as CASSVDGRAWEQFF. Together with reference TRBV9 and TRBJ2-1, the CDR3 gives the full variable domain: DSGVTQTPKHLITATGQRVTLRCSPRSGDLSVYWYQQSLDQGLQFLIQYYNGEERAKGNILERFSAQQFPDLHSELNLSSLELGDSALYFCASSVDGRAWEQFFGPGTRLTVL.

The chain recombines TRBV7-2 with TRBJ1-5, with TRBD1 as a possible D gene (5 bases). The CDR3 extends over 14 amino acids. Germline V gene sequence: CDR1 SGHTA, CDR2 FQGNSA. With 7 bases removed from V and 1 base from J, the gap between germline ends came to 11 bases. In nucleotides, the CDR3 is TGTGCCAGCACCGCGGGACCGAGCAATCAGCCCCAGCATTTT. It is translated as CASTAGPSNQPQHF.

This clone was counted between two and nine times. The chain couples TRBV5-1 to TRBJ2-2; TRBD1 might be the D (5 bases). The CDR3 is 14 amino acids. Germline lookup yields CDR1 SGHRS and CDR2 YFSETQ. The V and J ends lost 3 bases and 4 bases respectively, with 10 bases between them. CDR3 DNA: TGCGCCAGCAGCTCTCCAGGGTCCACCGGGGAGCTGTTTTTT. Residues: CASSSPGSTGELFF.

The rearrangement links TRBV5-6 to TRBJ2-2; TRBD1 is a possible D gene (6 bases). Germline CDR1 is SGHDT and CDR2 is YYEEEE. The CDR3 sequence is 14 residues long. V lost 4 bases, J lost 6 bases, and 13 bases lay in between. DNA of the CDR3: TGTGCCAGCAGCGCATGGACAGCGGCCGGGGAGCTGTTTTTT. Protein: CASSAWTAAGELFF.

This clone has only one observation. The CDR3 sequence is CASSSASGGFSTDTQYF. The CDR3 DNA is TGTGCCAGCAGTTCGGCTAGCGGGGGGTTTAGCACAGATACGCAGTATTTT. The chain uses TRBV27 and TRBJ2-3, with 11 bases identical to TRBD2. Germline assignment: CDR1 MNHEY and CDR2 SMNVEV (reference sequence). With V trimmed by 4 bases and J by 0 bases, 6 bases remained unmatched. The CDR3 covers 17 residues.

This clone was recorded once. V and J are TRBV5-6 and TRBJ1-1; D possibly corresponds to TRBD1 (5 bases). CDR3 length: 16 amino acids. Trimming cost V 3 bases and J 0 bases, with 15 bases left between them. CDR1 and CDR2 (germline): SGHDT, YYEEEE. DNA for the CDR3: TGTGCCAGCAGCTCTGGTTGGACAAGACTGAACACTGAAGCTTTCTTT. As protein: CASSSGWTRLNTEAFF.

CDR3 sequence: CASSFSSGTPNEQFF. The CDR3 DNA is TGTGCCAGCAGTTTCTCTAGCGGGACCCCCAATGAGCAGTTCTTC. The chain is built from TRBV28 and TRBJ2-1; 9 bases are shared with TRBD2. V lost 3 bases, J lost 6 bases, and 6 bases stayed unmatched. The CDR3 runs to 15 residues. CDR1 is MDHEN and CDR2 is SYDVKM in the germline V gene.

The chain couples TRBV27 to TRBJ1-6; D gene unclear. This CDR3 is 12 amino acids long. V lost 5 bases, J lost 14 bases, and 13 bases lay in between. Looked up from germline, CDR1 is MNHEY and CDR2 is SMNVEV (reference sequence). CDR3 in amino acids: CASSLLTGTLHF. The CDR3 region has the DNA TGTGCCAGCAGTCTCCTGACTGGAACCCTCCACTTT.

The chain is built from TRBV6-1 and TRBJ2-7, with TRBD1 as a possible D gene (5 bases). The germline CDR1 and CDR2 sequences are MNHNS and SASEGT. Trimming removed 2 bases from V and 6 bases from J, with 17 bases in between. The CDR3 runs to 15 residues. CDR3 amino acids: CASSELNSPRGEQYF. CDR3 bases: TGTGCCAGCAGTGAATTAAACAGTCCAAGGGGCGAGCAGTACTTC.

The rearrangement links TRBV11-3 to TRBJ2-5; D is possibly TRBD1 (5 bases). Germline-derived CDR1 and CDR2 are SGHNT and YENEEA. The CDR3 spans 15 residues. V dropped 1 base and J dropped 5 bases, with 14 bases sitting between them. The DNA of the CDR3 is TGTGCCAGCAGCTTAGTCTCCCGGGCAGGGGAGACCCAGTACTTC. It encodes CASSLVSRAGETQYF.

The CDR3 loop reads CASSSGGSANEKLFF. CDR3 nucleotides: TGTGCCAGCAGCTCAGGGGGCTCGGCTAATGAAAAACTGTTTTTT. The V call is TRBV6-6, the J call TRBJ1-4; TRBD1 aligns across 8 bases. CDR3 size: 15 residues. With 6 bases clipped from V and 3 bases from J, the junction kept 6 bases outside the gene matches. Per germline, CDR1 MNHNY and CDR2 SVGAGI (reference sequence).

The V gene is TRBV28, the J gene TRBJ1-1; no clear D. CDR3 length: 13 residues. Deletions cut 2 bases from V and 5 bases from J, with 9 bases between. Germline loops: CDR1 MDHEN, CDR2 SYDVKM. In DNA form, the CDR3 reads TGTGCCAGCAGTTTAGAATCAGTGACTGAAGCTTTCTTT. Protein product: CASSLESVTEAFF.

V and J are TRBV11-2 and TRBJ2-1; TRBD2 is a possible D gene (5 bases). The CDR3 is made up of 16 amino acids. In germline, CDR1 is SGHAT, CDR2 FQNNGV. V shed 3 bases and J shed 2 bases, with 14 bases lying between them. The CDR3 nucleotides read TGTGCCAGCAGCTTGACGGCGGGTGCAACCTACAATGAGCAGTTCTTC. Amino acid sequence: CASSLTAGATYNEQFF.

The chain has TRBV6-5 and TRBJ1-1, with TRBD1 identical over 8 bases. This CDR3 has 15 residues. Germline V gene lookup returns CDR1 MNHEY and CDR2 SVGAGI. V shed 5 bases and J 0 bases; nucleotides not matched to a gene: 5. CDR3 bases: TGTGCCAGCAGTCCAGGGGGCGCCCTGAACACTGAAGCTTTCTTT. It translates to CASSPGGALNTEAFF.

Only a few counts were recorded for this clone. The chain has TRBV18 and TRBJ2-3, with D possibly TRBD2 on 5 matching bases. V was pared by 5 bases and J by 6 bases, with 12 bases between. This CDR3 contains 13 residues. Germline lookup yields CDR1 KGHSH and CDR2 LQKENI. CDR3 sequence reads: CASSSLSGDTQYF. The CDR3 DNA reads as TGTGCCAGCTCATCATTATCGGGGGATACGCAGTATTTT.